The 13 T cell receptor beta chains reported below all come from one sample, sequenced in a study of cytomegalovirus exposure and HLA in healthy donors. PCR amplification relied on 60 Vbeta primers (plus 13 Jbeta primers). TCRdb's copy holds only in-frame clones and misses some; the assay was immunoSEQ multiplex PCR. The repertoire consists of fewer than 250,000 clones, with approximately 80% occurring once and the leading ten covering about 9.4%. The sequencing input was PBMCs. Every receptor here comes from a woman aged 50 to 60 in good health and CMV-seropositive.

In DNA form, the CDR3 reads TGCAGCGTTCAAAAGGGTACAGGGGATTCACCCCTCCACTTT. This gives the protein CSVQKGTGDSPLHF. V is TRBV29-1 and J is TRBJ1-6; 7 bases line up with TRBD1. Germline loops: CDR1 SQVTM, CDR2 ANQGSEA. This CDR3 comprises 14 residues. Losses at the gene ends were 5 bases for V and 8 bases for J; bases not matched to a gene: 9. Together with reference TRBV29-1 and TRBJ1-6, the CDR3 gives the full variable domain: SAVISQKPSRDICQRGTSLTIQCQVDSQVTMMFWYRQQPGQSLTLIATANQGSEATYESGFVIDKFPISRPNLTFSTLTVSNMSPEDSSIYLCSVQKGTGDSPLHFGNGTRLTVT.

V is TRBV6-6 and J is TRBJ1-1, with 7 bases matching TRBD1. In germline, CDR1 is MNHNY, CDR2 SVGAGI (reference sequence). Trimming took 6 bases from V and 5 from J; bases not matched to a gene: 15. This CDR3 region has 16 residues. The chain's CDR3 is CASSKNRGSYGTEAFF. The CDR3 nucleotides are TGTGCCAGCAGCAAGAACAGGGGTTCCTATGGGACTGAAGCTTTCTTT.

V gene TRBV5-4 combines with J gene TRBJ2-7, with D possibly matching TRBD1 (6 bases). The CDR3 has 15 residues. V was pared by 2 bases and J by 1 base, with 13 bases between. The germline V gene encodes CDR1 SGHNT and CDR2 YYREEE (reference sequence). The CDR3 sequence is CASSFRGEISYEQYF. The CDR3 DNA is TGTGCCAGCAGCTTCAGGGGCGAAATATCCTACGAGCAGTACTTC.

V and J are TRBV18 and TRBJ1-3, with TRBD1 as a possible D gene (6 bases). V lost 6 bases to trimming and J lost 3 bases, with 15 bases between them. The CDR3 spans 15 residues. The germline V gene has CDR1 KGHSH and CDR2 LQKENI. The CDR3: CASSKTGPLGNTIYF. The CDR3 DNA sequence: TGTGCCAGCTCCAAGACAGGACCTCTTGGAAACACCATATATTTT.

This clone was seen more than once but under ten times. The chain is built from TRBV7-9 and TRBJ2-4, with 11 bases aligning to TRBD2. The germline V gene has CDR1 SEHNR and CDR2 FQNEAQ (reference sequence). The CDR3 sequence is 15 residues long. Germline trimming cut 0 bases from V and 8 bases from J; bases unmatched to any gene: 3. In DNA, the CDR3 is TGTGCCAGCAGCTTAGCTAGCGGGGGGGTTGACATTCAGTACTTC. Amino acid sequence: CASSLASGGVDIQYF.

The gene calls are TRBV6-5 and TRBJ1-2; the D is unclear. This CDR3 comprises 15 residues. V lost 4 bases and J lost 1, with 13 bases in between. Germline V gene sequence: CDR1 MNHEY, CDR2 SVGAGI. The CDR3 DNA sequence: TGTGCCAGCAGTTCCATGACAAGCCTTAACTATGGCTACACCTTC. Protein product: CASSSMTSLNYGYTF.

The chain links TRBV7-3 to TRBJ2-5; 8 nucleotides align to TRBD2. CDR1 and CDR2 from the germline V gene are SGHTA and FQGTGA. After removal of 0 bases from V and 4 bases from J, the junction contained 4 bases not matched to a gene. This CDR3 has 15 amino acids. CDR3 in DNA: TGTGCCAGCAGCTTAACGGGGGCGGGGGGAGAGACCCAGTACTTC. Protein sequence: CASSLTGAGGETQYF.

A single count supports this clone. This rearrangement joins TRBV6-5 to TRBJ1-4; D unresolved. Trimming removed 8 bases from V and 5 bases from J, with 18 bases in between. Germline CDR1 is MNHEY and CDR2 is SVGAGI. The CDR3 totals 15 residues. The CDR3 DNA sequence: TGTGCCAGCCGGGGAAGGTGGCAGAAAAATGAAAAACTGTTTTTT. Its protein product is CASRGRWQKNEKLFF.

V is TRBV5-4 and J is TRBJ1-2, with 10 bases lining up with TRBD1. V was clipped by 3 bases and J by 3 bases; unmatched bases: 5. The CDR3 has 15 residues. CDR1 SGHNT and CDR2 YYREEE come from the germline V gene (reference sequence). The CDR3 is CASSWGQGTDYGYTF. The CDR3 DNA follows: TGTGCCAGCAGCTGGGGACAGGGGACTGACTATGGCTACACCTTC.

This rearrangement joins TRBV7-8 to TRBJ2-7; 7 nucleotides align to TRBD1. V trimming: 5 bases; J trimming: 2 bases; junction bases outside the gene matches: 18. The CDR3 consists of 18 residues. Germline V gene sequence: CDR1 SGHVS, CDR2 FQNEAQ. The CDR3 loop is CASSVPGTVRSTAYEQYF. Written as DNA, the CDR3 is TGTGCCAGCAGCGTCCCCGGGACAGTACGGTCGACTGCCTACGAGCAGTACTTC.

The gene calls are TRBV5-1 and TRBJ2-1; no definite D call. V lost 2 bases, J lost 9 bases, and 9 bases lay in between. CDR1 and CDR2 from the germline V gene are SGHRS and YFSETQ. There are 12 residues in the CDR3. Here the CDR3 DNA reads TGCGCCAGCAGCTTTTCATGGGCTGAGCAGTTCTTC. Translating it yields CASSFSWAEQFF.

CDR3 sequence (DNA): TGTGCCAGCAGGCGGGACAGGGTGCAGCCCCAGCATTTT. Its translation is CASRRDRVQPQHF. This rearrangement joins TRBV6-5 to TRBJ1-5, with 9 bases aligning to TRBD1. After removal of 6 bases from V and 7 bases from J, the junction contained 4 bases not matched to a gene. This CDR3 has 13 residues. CDR1 is MNHEY and CDR2 is SVGAGI in the germline V gene.

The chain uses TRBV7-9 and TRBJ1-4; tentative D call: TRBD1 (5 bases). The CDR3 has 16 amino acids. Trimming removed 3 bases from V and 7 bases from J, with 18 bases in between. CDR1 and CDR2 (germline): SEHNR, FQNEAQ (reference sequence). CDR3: CASSFNNGLGGEKLFF. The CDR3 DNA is TGTGCCAGCAGCTTTAACAACGGCCTGGGGGGTGAAAAACTGTTTTTT.